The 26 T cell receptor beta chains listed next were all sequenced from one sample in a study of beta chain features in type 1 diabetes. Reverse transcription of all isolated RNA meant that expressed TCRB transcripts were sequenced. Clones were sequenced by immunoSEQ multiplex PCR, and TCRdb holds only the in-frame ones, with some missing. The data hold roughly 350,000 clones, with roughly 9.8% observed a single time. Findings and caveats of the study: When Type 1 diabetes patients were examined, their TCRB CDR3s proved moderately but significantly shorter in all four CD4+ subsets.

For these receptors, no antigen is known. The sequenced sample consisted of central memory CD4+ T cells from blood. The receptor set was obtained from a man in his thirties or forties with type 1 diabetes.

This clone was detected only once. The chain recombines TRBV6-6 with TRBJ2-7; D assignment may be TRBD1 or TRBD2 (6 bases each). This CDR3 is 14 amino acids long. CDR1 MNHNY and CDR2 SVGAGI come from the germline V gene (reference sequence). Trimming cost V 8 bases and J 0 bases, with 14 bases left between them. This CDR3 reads CASHKGGSSYEQYF. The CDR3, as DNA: TGTGCCAGCCACAAAGGGGGGAGCTCCTACGAGCAGTACTTC.

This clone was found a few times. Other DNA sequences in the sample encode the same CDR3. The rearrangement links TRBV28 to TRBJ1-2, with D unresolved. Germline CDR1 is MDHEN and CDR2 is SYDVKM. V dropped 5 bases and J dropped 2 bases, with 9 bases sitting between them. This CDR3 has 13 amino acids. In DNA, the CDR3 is TGTGCCAGCAGTCCGGGTCAAAACTATGGCTACACCTTC. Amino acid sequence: CASSPGQNYGYTF.

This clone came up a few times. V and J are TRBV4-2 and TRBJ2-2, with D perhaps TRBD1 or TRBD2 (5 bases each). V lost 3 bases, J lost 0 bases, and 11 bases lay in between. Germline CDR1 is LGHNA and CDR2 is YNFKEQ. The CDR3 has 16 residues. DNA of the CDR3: TGTGCCAGCAGCCACCAGGGACGATCGAACACCGGGGAGCTGTTTTTT. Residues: CASSHQGRSNTGELFF.

Here the CDR3 DNA reads TGTGCCAGCAGCCCCTCCGCCGGGCTCTATAGCAATCAGCCCCAGCATTTT. Amino acids: CASSPSAGLYSNQPQHF. The V call is TRBV27, the J call TRBJ1-5; D is unresolved. The V end lost 6 bases, the J end lost 0 bases, and 18 bases lay between the germline ends. The CDR3 is 17 amino acids. Per the germline V gene, CDR1 is MNHEY and CDR2 is SMNVEV (reference sequence).

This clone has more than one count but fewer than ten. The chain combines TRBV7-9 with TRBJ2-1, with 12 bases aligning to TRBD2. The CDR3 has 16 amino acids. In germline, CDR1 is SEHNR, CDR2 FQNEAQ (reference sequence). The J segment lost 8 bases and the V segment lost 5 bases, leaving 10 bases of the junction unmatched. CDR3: CASSPRLAGEGHEQFF. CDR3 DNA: TGTGCCAGCAGCCCCCGACTAGCGGGAGAAGGTCATGAGCAGTTCTTC.

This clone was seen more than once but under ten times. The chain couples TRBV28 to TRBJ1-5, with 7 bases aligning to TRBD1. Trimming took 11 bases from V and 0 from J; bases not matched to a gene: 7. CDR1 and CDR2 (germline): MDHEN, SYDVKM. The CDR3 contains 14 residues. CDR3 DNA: TGTGCCGGTGGGACAGATTATAGCAATCAGCCCCAGCATTTT. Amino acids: CAGGTDYSNQPQHF.

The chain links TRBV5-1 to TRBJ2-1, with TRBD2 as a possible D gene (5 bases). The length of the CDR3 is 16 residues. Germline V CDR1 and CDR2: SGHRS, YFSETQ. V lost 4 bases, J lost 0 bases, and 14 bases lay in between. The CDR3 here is CASSPNSGISYNEQFF. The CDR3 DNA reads TGCGCCAGCAGCCCGAATTCCGGGATCTCCTACAATGAGCAGTTCTTC.

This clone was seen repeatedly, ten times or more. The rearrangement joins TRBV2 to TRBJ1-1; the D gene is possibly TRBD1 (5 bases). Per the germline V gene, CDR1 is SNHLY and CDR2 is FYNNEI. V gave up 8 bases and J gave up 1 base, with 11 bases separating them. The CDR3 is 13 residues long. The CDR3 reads CASGWDGNTEAFF. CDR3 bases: TGTGCCAGCGGGTGGGACGGGAACACTGAAGCTTTCTTT.

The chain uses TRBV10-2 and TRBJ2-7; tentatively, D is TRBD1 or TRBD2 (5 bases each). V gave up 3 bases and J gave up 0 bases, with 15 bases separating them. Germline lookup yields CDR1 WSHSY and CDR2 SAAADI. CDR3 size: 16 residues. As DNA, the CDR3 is TGCGCCAGCAGTGAACCGGGACGGATGAGCTCCTACGAGCAGTACTTC. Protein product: CASSEPGRMSSYEQYF.

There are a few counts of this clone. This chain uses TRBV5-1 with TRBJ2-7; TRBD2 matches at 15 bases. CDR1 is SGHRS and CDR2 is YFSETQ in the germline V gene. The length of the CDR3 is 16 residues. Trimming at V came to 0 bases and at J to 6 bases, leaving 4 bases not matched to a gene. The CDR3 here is CASSLGPGLAGGEQYF. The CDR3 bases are TGCGCCAGCAGCTTGGGGCCGGGACTAGCGGGAGGCGAGCAGTACTTC.

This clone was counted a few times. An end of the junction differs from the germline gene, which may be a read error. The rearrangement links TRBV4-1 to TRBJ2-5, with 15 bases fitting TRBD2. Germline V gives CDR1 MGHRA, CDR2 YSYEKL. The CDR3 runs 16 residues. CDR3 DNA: TGTGCCAGCAGCCAGGGACTAGCGGGAGGTAAAGAGACCCAGTACTTC. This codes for CASSQGLAGGKETQYF.

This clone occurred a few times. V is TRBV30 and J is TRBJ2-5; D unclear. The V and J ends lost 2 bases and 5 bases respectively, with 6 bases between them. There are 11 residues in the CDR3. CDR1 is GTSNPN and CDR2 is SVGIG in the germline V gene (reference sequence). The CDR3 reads CAWSSGETQYF. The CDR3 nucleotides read TGTGCCTGGAGTTCCGGGGAGACCCAGTACTTC.

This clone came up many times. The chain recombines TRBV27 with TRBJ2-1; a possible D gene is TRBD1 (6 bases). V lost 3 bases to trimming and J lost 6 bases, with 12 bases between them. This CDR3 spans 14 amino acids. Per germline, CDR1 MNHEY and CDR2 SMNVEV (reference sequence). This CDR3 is CASSLQGQSNEQFF. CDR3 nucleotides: TGTGCCAGCAGTTTGCAGGGGCAGAGCAATGAGCAGTTCTTC.

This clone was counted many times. The DNA for the CDR3 is TGTGCCAGCAGCGTAGTGGGGCGGGAGGGCCTAGACAATGAGCAGTTCTTC. Translating it yields CASSVVGREGLDNEQFF. The rearrangement links TRBV9 to TRBJ2-1, with 9 positions matching TRBD2. The germline gives CDR1 SGDLS, CDR2 YYNGEE. CDR3 length: 17 residues. V lost 0 bases and J lost 5; bases outside the gene matches: 9.

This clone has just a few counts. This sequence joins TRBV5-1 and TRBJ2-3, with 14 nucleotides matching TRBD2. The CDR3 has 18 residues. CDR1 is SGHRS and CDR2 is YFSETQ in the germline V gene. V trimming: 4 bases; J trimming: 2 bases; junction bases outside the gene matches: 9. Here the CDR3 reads CASSAGRLAGGNTDTQYF. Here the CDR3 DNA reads TGCGCCAGCAGCGCTGGAAGACTAGCGGGAGGGAACACAGATACGCAGTATTTT.

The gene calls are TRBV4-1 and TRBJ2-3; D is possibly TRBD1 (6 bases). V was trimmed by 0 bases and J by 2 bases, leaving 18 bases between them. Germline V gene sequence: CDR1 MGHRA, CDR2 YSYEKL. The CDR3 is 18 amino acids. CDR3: CASSQDWSGAGVTDTQYF. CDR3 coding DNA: TGCGCCAGCAGCCAAGATTGGTCAGGGGCGGGTGTCACAGATACGCAGTATTTT.

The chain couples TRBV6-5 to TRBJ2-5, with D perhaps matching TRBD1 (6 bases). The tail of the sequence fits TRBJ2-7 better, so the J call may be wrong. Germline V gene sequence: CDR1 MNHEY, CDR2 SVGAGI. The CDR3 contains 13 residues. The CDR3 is CASSQGLSYEQYF. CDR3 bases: TGTGCCAGCAGTCAGGGGCTGTCCTACGAGCAGTACTTC.

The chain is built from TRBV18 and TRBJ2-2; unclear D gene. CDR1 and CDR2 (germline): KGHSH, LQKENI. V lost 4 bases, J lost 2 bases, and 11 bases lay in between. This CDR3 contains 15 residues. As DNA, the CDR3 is TGTGCCAGCTCACAGAGGCAGACCAACACCGGGGAGCTGTTTTTT. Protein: CASSQRQTNTGELFF.

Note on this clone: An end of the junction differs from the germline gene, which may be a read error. The CDR3 nucleotides are TGTGCCATCAGTGATTGGGAACTAGCGGGCTCCAGGGACTTC. Protein product: CAISDWELAGSRDF. V and J are TRBV10-3 and TRBJ2-7; TRBD2 aligns across 9 bases. CDR1 is ENHRY, CDR2 SYGVKD, per germline. The CDR3 length is 14 residues.

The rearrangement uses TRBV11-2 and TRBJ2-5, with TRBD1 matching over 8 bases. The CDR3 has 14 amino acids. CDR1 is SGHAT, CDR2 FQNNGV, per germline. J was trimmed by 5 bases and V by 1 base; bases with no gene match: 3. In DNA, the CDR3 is TGTGCCAGCAGCTTAGGTCAGGGGGCTGAGACCCAGTACTTC. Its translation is CASSLGQGAETQYF.

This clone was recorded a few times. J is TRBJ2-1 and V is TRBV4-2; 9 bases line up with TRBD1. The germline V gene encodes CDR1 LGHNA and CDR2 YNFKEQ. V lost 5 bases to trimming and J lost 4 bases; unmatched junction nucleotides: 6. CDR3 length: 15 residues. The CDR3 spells CASSLTGGAYNEQFF. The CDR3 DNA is TGTGCCAGCAGCTTGACAGGGGGGGCTTACAATGAGCAGTTCTTC.

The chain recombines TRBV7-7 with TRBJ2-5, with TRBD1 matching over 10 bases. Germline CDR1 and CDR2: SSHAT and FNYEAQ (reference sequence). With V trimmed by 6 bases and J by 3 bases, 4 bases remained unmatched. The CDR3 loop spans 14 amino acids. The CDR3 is CASSFGQGEETQYF. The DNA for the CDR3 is TGTGCCAGCAGTTTCGGACAGGGGGAAGAGACCCAGTACTTC.

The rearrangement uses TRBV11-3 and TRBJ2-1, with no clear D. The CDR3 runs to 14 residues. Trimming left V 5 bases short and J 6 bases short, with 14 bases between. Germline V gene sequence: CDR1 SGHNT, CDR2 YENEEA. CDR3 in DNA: TGTGCCAGCAGCACCTCTCTAGACTCCAATGAGCAGTTCTTC. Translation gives CASSTSLDSNEQFF. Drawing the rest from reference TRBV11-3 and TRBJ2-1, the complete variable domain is EAGVVQSPRYKIIEKKQPVAFWCNPISGHNTLYWYLQNLGQGPELLIRYENEEAVDDSQLPKDRFSAERLKGVDSTLKIQPAELGDSAVYLCASSTSLDSNEQFFGPGTRLTVL.

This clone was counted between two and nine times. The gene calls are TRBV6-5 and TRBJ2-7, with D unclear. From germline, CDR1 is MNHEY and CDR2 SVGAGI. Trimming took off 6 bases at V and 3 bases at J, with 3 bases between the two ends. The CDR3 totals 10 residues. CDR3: CASRVYEQYF. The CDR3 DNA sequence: TGTGCCAGCAGGGTCTACGAGCAGTACTTC.

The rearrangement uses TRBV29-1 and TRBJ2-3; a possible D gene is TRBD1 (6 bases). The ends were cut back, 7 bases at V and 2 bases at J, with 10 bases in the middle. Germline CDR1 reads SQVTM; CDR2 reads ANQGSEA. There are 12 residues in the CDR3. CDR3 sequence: CSAWTATDTQYF. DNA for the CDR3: TGCAGCGCCTGGACAGCCACAGATACGCAGTATTTT.

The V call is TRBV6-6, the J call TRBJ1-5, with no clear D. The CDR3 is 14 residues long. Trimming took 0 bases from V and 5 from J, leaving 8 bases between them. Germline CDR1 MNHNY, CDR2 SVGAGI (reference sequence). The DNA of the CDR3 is TGTGCCAGCAGTTACTCCCTCGGGGATCAGCCCCAGCATTTT. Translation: CASSYSLGDQPQHF.